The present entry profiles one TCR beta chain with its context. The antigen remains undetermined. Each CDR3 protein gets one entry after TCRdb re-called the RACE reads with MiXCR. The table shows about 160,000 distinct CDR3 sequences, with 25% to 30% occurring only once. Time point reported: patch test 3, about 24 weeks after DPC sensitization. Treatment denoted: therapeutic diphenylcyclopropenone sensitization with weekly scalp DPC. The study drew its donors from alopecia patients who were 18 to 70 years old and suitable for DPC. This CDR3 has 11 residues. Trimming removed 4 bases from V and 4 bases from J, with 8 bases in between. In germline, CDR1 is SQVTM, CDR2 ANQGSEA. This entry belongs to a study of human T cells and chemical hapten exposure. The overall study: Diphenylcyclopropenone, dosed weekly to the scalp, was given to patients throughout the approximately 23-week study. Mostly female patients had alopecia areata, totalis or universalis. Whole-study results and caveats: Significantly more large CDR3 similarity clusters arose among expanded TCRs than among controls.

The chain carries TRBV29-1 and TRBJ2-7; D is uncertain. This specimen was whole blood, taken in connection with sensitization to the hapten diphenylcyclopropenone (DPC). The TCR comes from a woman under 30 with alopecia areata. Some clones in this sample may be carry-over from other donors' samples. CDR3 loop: CSVVVGYEQYF. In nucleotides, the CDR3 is TGCAGCGTTGTAGTCGGGTACGAGCAGTACTTC.